The clone carrying this T cell receptor beta chain was found many times. Authors of the study amplified TCR beta CDR3 regions from RNA transcripts. TCR CDR3 regions were first amplified by RT-PCR with HTBI primers. TCRdb fed the multiplex PCR reads into MiXCR, producing one record per CDR3 protein. The sample lists hundreds of thousands of distinct CDR3 sequences; over 12% were seen once. The data derive from a study of T cells in Graves' hyperthyroidism and ophthalmopathy. The junction had 6 bases not matched to a gene; V was cut back by 2 bases and J by 4 bases. The CDR3 has 15 residues. CDR1 and CDR2 (germline): MNHEY, SVGAGI. Diagnosing involved the use of clinical symptoms, serum thyroxine and TRAb, thyroid ultrasound and orbital computed tomography.

Sequencing input: blood. The receptor comes from a woman aged 40-49 years with Graves' ophthalmopathy. The V call is TRBV6-5, the J call TRBJ2-5; TRBD2 aligns across 8 bases. The CDR3 reads CASSYGGTSAETQYF. The CDR3 region has the DNA TGTGCCAGCAGTTACGGAGGGACTAGTGCAGAGACCCAGTACTTC.